This T cell receptor beta chain originates from a study of CD8 T cells in Susac syndrome. About this clonotype: Its specificity is not known.

An input of about 0.5 to 1 ug of RNA was subjected to reverse transcription using random hexamers. Each CDR3 protein gets one entry after TCRdb re-called the immunoSEQ multiplex PCR reads with MiXCR. The data hold about 190,000 distinct CDR3 sequences, with roughly nine tenths observed a single time. Study-wide points: CD4+ repertoires of Susac syndrome patients lacked detectable clonal expansion.

Sequenced: CD4+ T cells from PBMCs. This TCR was recovered from a human donor with Susac syndrome.

The CDR3 here is CASSSTGGGETQYF. The CDR3 nucleotides are TGTGCCAGCAGTTCAACAGGGGGAGGAGAGACCCAGTACTTC. The rearrangement links TRBV12-3 or TRBV12-4 to TRBJ2-5; 8 nucleotides align to TRBD1. J lost 4 bases, V lost 4 bases, and 5 bases had no gene match. CDR3 length: 14 amino acids.